Each of the 25 T cell receptor beta chains below was sequenced from the same sample in a study of PD-1 blockade in classical Hodgkin lymphoma. All patients relapsed after autologous stem cell transplantation, and brentuximab vedotin exposure varied. The table came from immunoSEQ multiplex PCR; TCRdb's copy has only in-frame clones and leaves some out. The sample lists roughly 11,000 clones, approximately 80% occurring once. The sample consisted of peripheral blood mononuclear cells (PBMCs), taken before the second cycle of nivolumab. Receptors were obtained from a human donor with classical Hodgkin lymphoma.

The chain uses TRBV7-8 and TRBJ2-7, with D perhaps given as TRBD1 or TRBD2 (5 bases each). Germline CDR1 reads SGHVS; CDR2 reads FQNEAQ. Trimming removed 5 bases at V and 0 bases at J, with 14 bases between. The CDR3 loop spans 15 amino acids. The CDR3 nucleotides read TGTGCCAGCAGCATGGGACGATCGAACTCCTACGAGCAGTACTTC. Its translation: CASSMGRSNSYEQYF.

The chain recombines TRBV5-1 with TRBJ1-1, with TRBD1 as a possible D gene (5 bases). Trimming shortened V by 5 bases and J by 0 bases, and 14 bases separated the two germline ends. Germline-derived CDR1 and CDR2 are SGHRS and YFSETQ. The CDR3 extends over 15 amino acids. The CDR3 region is CASSDSRALNTEAFF. As DNA, the CDR3 is TGCGCCAGCAGTGACAGCCGAGCATTGAACACTGAAGCTTTCTTT.

V is TRBV5-1 and J is TRBJ2-3, with a tentative D call TRBD1 (6 bases). The CDR3 spans 14 residues. Germline V gene sequence: CDR1 SGHRS, CDR2 YFSETQ. With 8 bases removed from V and 0 bases from J, the gap between germline ends came to 13 bases. CDR3 loop: CASGLDSSTDTQYF. The CDR3 DNA follows: TGCGCCAGTGGATTGGACAGTAGCACAGATACGCAGTATTTT.

This sequence joins TRBV29-1 and TRBJ2-1, with no clear D. The germline CDR1 and CDR2 sequences are SQVTM and ANQGSEA. The CDR3 is 10 amino acids. The V gene lost 7 bases and the J gene lost 3 bases, with 4 bases spanning the gap. The DNA of the CDR3 is TGCAGCGCCGACTACAATGAGCAGTTCTTC. Protein: CSADYNEQFF.

Regarding this clone: The sample has other DNA sequences that encode this CDR3 too. This chain links TRBV28 with TRBJ2-3, with D perhaps TRBD2 (6 bases). The CDR3 sequence is 14 residues long. V shed 3 bases and J shed 1 base, with 8 bases lying between them. Germline CDR1 reads MDHEN; CDR2 reads SYDVKM. CDR3 sequence: CASSFLAGTDTQYF. CDR3 DNA: TGTGCCAGCAGTTTCTTAGCGGGCACAGATACGCAGTATTTT.

The rearrangement uses TRBV10-3 and TRBJ2-2; TRBD2 matches at 14 bases. Germline V CDR1 and CDR2: ENHRY, SYGVKD. The junction had 11 bases not matched to a gene; V was cut back by 4 bases and J by 7 bases. The CDR3 has 18 residues. The CDR3 is CAISGSTSGRAADGELFF. CDR3 coding DNA: TGTGCCATCAGTGGCTCGACTAGCGGGAGGGCCGCGGACGGGGAGCTGTTTTTT.

The chain has TRBV5-4 and TRBJ1-3, with D tentatively TRBD1 (6 bases). Germline V gene data show CDR1 as SGHNT and CDR2 as YYREEE (reference sequence). The CDR3 totals 16 residues. The V end was cut by 0 bases, the J end by 1 base, with 11 bases between. For the CDR3, the DNA is TGTGCCAGCAGCTTGGGTGGGGGCGGTTCTGGAAACACCATATATTTT. The encoded protein is CASSLGGGGSGNTIYF.

The chain has TRBV27 and TRBJ2-1; D perhaps matches TRBD2 (7 bases). Germline values: CDR1 MNHEY, CDR2 SMNVEV (reference sequence). Trimming left V 10 bases short and J 5 bases short, with 15 bases between. The CDR3 runs 13 residues. In DNA, the CDR3 is TGTGCCACCCGGCGGGGGCCTCACAATGAGCAGTTCTTC. Amino acids: CATRRGPHNEQFF.

The rearrangement joins TRBV5-1 to TRBJ2-5, with D possibly being TRBD2 (6 bases). The CDR3 is made up of 16 amino acids. Per the germline V gene, CDR1 is SGHRS and CDR2 is YFSETQ. Trimming stripped 4 bases from V and 4 bases from J, with 20 bases between. CDR3 region: CASSHPGGSVGETQYF. In nucleotides, the CDR3 is TGCGCCAGCAGCCACCCTGGAGGGTCGGTAGGAGAGACCCAGTACTTC.

The V gene is TRBV29-1, the J gene TRBJ2-7; 11 bases are a match to TRBD2. Losses at the gene ends were 4 bases for V and 3 bases for J; bases not matched to a gene: 2. Germline assignment: CDR1 SQVTM and CDR2 ANQGSEA. This CDR3 has 13 amino acids. The CDR3: CSVVLAGGYEQYF. In DNA form, the CDR3 reads TGCAGCGTTGTCCTAGCGGGGGGCTACGAGCAGTACTTC.

This clone has only one observation. Its ends do not fully match the called genes, so a read error is possible. This chain joins TRBV5-1 and TRBJ1-2, with 7 bases fitting TRBD1. The CDR3 runs to 14 residues. The V gene's germline CDR1 is SGHRS and CDR2 YFSETQ. This CDR3 reads CASRAPDRHYGYTF. CDR3 nucleotide sequence: TGCGCCAGCAGGGCCCCGGACAGGCACTACGGCTACACCTTC.

The chain uses TRBV4-1 and TRBJ1-4, with D hard to call. The V end was cut by 0 bases, the J end by 10 bases, with 15 bases between. This CDR3 spans 15 amino acids. In germline, CDR1 is MGHRA, CDR2 YSYEKL. The CDR3 spells CASSQDGGLRGKLFF. The CDR3 DNA sequence: TGCGCCAGCAGCCAAGACGGCGGCTTACGGGGAAAACTGTTTTTT.

The V gene is TRBV4-3, the J gene TRBJ2-7, with D possibly matching TRBD2 (7 bases). The V gene lost 0 bases and the J gene lost 2 bases, with 14 bases spanning the gap. From germline, CDR1 is LGHNA and CDR2 YSLEER. The CDR3 sequence is 16 residues long. In DNA, the CDR3 is TGCGCCAGCAGCCAAGATAGGGGGGAGGGAACCTACGAGCAGTACTTC. It is translated as CASSQDRGEGTYEQYF.

V usage is TRBV18 and J usage is TRBJ1-4; D perhaps matches TRBD1 (6 bases). Germline assignment: CDR1 KGHSH and CDR2 LQKENI. V was trimmed by 5 bases and J by 2 bases, leaving 15 bases between them. The CDR3 is 16 amino acids. CDR3 bases: TGTGCCAGCTCAAGGGGACTCGGGGGCACTAATGAAAAACTGTTTTTT. Encoded protein: CASSRGLGGTNEKLFF.

The genes are TRBV19 and TRBJ2-2, with no clear D. The ends were cut back, 6 bases at V and 1 base at J, with 9 bases in the middle. The CDR3 covers 14 residues. Germline CDR1 LNHDA, CDR2 SQIVND (reference sequence). The CDR3 sequence: CASRARLNTGELFF. DNA of the CDR3: TGTGCCAGTAGGGCCAGATTGAACACCGGGGAGCTGTTTTTT.

This clone was counted only a few times. The rearrangement links TRBV2 to TRBJ1-1; a weak D match, TRBD1 (6 bases). Trimming shortened V by 4 bases and J by 0 bases, and 6 bases separated the two germline ends. Germline lookup yields CDR1 SNHLY and CDR2 FYNNEI. The CDR3 has 13 amino acids. The CDR3: CASSGQVNTEAFF. Here the CDR3 DNA reads TGTGCCAGCAGTGGACAGGTGAACACTGAAGCTTTCTTT.

The chain has TRBV7-9 and TRBJ2-7; weak D call: TRBD1 (5 bases). Germline V lookup: CDR1 SEHNR, CDR2 FQNEAQ (reference sequence). V was shortened by 8 bases and J by 6 bases, with 14 bases between the two germline ends. CDR3 size: 12 residues. The CDR3 here is CASLRREGEQYF. CDR3 bases: TGTGCCAGCCTGCGCAGGGAAGGCGAGCAGTACTTC.

V usage is TRBV27 and J usage is TRBJ2-2; D is unclear. CDR1 is MNHEY and CDR2 is SMNVEV in the germline V gene (reference sequence). Trimming took off 6 bases at V and 2 bases at J, with 13 bases between the two ends. The length of the CDR3 is 15 residues. In nucleotides, the CDR3 is TGTGCCAGCAGAGCAAGCGTCGGAAACACCGGGGAGCTGTTTTTT. Its protein is CASRASVGNTGELFF.

Comment on this clone: Other nucleotide sequences from this sample produce the same CDR3. The chain joins TRBV5-1 to TRBJ2-2; 7 nucleotides match TRBD2. Per germline, CDR1 SGHRS and CDR2 YFSETQ. The junction had 9 bases not matched to a gene; V was cut back by 2 bases and J by 2 bases. The CDR3 consists of 17 residues. CDR3 region: CASSFGGGPSNTGELFF. Here the CDR3 DNA reads TGCGCCAGCAGCTTCGGGGGAGGGCCGTCAAACACCGGGGAGCTGTTTTTT.

The V gene is TRBV5-6, the J gene TRBJ2-5; TRBD2 agrees at 10 bases. The V and J ends lost 3 bases and 0 bases, in that order; junction bases with no gene match: 8. Germline-derived CDR1 and CDR2 are SGHDT and YYEEEE. The CDR3 covers 17 residues. This CDR3 reads CASSSPLAGGNQETQYF. DNA for the CDR3: TGTGCCAGCAGCTCACCCTTAGCGGGAGGAAACCAAGAGACCCAGTACTTC.

The rearrangement joins TRBV27 to TRBJ2-6, with 8 bases matching TRBD1. CDR1 MNHEY and CDR2 SMNVEV come from the germline V gene (reference sequence). The CDR3 sequence is 16 residues long. The V and J ends lost 6 bases and 2 bases, in that order; junction bases with no gene match: 6. Written as DNA, the CDR3 is TGTGCCAGCAGGGGACAGGTTGTAGCTGGGGCCAACGTCCTGACTTTC. Protein product: CASRGQVVAGANVLTF.

The chain employs TRBV6-1 and TRBJ2-3, with TRBD1 identical over 9 bases. Germline values: CDR1 MNHNS, CDR2 SASEGT. The CDR3 runs to 16 residues. V lost 4 bases, J lost 4 bases, and 9 bases stayed unmatched. The CDR3 is CASSVSTGGSSDTQYF. CDR3 DNA: TGTGCCAGCAGTGTTTCGACAGGGGGATCTTCAGATACGCAGTATTTT.

This clone has only a few counts. The rearrangement uses TRBV9 and TRBJ2-2, with 8 bases that match TRBD1. Germline V gene sequence: CDR1 SGDLS, CDR2 YYNGEE. This CDR3 spans 16 amino acids. V gave up 4 bases and J gave up 4 bases; unmatched junction bases: 9. Here the CDR3 reads CASSPWTGPGTGELFF. The CDR3 DNA is TGTGCCAGCAGCCCCTGGACAGGGCCGGGCACCGGGGAGCTGTTTTTT.

The gene calls are TRBV10-3 and TRBJ1-2; TRBD1 matches at 12 bases. V was pared by 6 bases and J by 4 bases, with 3 bases of the junction left unmatched. The CDR3 spans 14 residues. In germline, CDR1 is ENHRY, CDR2 SYGVKD. The CDR3 DNA is TGTGCCATCAGGGGGACAGGGGGCTCCTATGGCTACACCTTC. Protein: CAIRGTGGSYGYTF.

The rearrangement uses TRBV4-2 and TRBJ2-2, with D possibly matching TRBD1 (7 bases). Per the germline V gene, CDR1 is LGHNA and CDR2 is YNFKEQ. There are 17 residues in the CDR3. V dropped 2 bases and J dropped 4 bases, with 17 bases sitting between them. The CDR3 protein is CASSQLGGGVGTGELFF. The CDR3 nucleotides are TGTGCCAGCAGCCAACTCGGAGGGGGCGTCGGCACCGGGGAGCTGTTTTTT.